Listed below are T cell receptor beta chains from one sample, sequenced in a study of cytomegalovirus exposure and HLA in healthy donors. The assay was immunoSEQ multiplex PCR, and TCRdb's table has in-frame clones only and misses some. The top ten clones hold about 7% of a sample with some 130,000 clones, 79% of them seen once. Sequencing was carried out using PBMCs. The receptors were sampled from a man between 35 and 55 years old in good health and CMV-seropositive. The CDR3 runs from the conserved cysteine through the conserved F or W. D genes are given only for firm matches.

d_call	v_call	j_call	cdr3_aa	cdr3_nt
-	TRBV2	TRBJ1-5	CASSRTQGYSNQPQHF	TGTGCCAGCAGTCGGACACAAGGTTATAGCAATCAGCCCCAGCATTTT
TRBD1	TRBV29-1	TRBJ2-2	CSVGTGMDGELFF	TGCAGCGTCGGGACAGGGATGGACGGGGAGCTGTTTTTT
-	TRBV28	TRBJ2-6	CASSSGAPTSGANVLTF	TGTGCCAGCAGTTCAGGGGCCCCGACCTCTGGGGCCAACGTCCTGACTTTC
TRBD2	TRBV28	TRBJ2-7	CASRGISGTAEDYSYEQYF	TGTGCCAGCAGGGGAATTAGCGGGACCGCCGAAGATTATTCCTACGAGCAGTACTTC
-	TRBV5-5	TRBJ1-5	CASSWSMGAGQPQHF	TGTGCCAGCAGCTGGTCGATGGGAGCGGGTCAGCCCCAGCATTTT
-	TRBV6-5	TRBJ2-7	CASPPPMGGRHEQYF	TGTGCCAGCCCCCCCCCGATGGGGGGTCGCCACGAGCAGTACTTC
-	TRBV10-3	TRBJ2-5	CAIRPSREGKETQYF	TGTGCCATCAGACCCTCAAGAGAGGGAAAGGAGACCCAGTACTTC
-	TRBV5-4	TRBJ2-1	CASSLSSAHEQFF	TGTGCCAGCAGCTTATCTAGCGCCCATGAGCAGTTCTTC
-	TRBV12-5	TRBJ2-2	CASGLMGGISGELFF	TGTGCTAGTGGTTTGATGGGGGGAATAAGCGGGGAGCTGTTTTTT
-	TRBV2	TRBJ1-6	CASRGQLNSPLHF	TGTGCCAGCAGAGGACAGCTGAATTCACCCCTCCACTTT
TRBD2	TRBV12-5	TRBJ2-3	CASGSGGEADTQYF	TGTGCTAGTGGGTCCGGGGGGGAAGCAGATACGCAGTATTTT
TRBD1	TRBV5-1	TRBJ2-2	CASTSTGANTGELFF	TGCGCCAGCACTTCGACAGGGGCGAACACCGGGGAGCTGTTTTTT
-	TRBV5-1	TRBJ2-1	CASRTLESHNEQFF	TGCGCCAGCCGAACACTAGAGAGCCACAATGAGCAGTTCTTC
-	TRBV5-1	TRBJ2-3	CASSRHRDTDTQYF	TGCGCCAGCAGCAGACACAGGGATACAGATACGCAGTATTTT
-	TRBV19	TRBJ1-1	CASSIGTSGGTEAFF	TGTGCCAGTAGTATCGGGACTTCTGGGGGCACTGAAGCTTTCTTT
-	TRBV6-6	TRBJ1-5	CASGRELNQPQHF	TGTGCCAGCGGGAGGGAACTTAATCAGCCCCAGCATTTT
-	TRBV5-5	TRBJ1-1	CASSLYYTMNTEAFF	TGTGCCAGCAGCCTCTACTATACTATGAACACTGAAGCTTTCTTT
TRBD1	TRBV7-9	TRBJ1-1	CAGQGVSEAFF	TGTGCTGGACAGGGGGTCTCTGAAGCTTTCTTT
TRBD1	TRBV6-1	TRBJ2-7	CASEDPGQGAGEQYF	TGTGCCAGCGAGGACCCGGGACAGGGGGCGGGCGAGCAGTACTTC
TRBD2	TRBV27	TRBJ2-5	CASSRLAGYQETQYF	TGTGCCAGCAGTCGACTAGCGGGCTACCAAGAGACCCAGTACTTC
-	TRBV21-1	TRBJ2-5	CASSPRSTGGKETQYF	TGTGCCAGCAGCCCCCGCTCCACGGGAGGTAAAGAGACCCAGTACTTC
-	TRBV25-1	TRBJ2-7	CASSGGRPASSYEQYF	TGTGCCAGCAGTGGGGGGAGGCCAGCGAGCTCCTACGAGCAGTACTTC